A single sample gave rise to the 18 T cell receptor beta chains below, sequenced in a study of blood T cell repertoires in COVID-19. Libraries were prepared by immunoSEQ multiplex PCR; TCRdb keeps only in-frame clonotypes and omits some of them. The sample records approximately 390,000 clones, approximately 87% being singletons. The sequencing sample was made of peripheral blood. The receptors here all came from a woman aged 55-75 years with COVID-19, enrolled during active disease.

V gene TRBV5-1 combines with J gene TRBJ2-3; D not resolved. Germline CDR1 reads SGHRS; CDR2 reads YFSETQ. The CDR3 spans 14 residues. Trimming took off 6 bases at V and 0 bases at J, with 11 bases between the two ends. CDR3 amino acids: CASKPVLSTDTQYF. In DNA, the CDR3 is TGCGCCAGCAAACCGGTTCTCAGCACAGATACGCAGTATTTT.

This chain links TRBV3-1 (or the pseudogene TRBV3-2) with TRBJ1-1, with D possibly being TRBD1 (5 bases). The germline V gene encodes CDR1 LGHDT and CDR2 YNNKEL (reference sequence). Trimming removed 7 bases from V and 1 base from J, with 16 bases in between. The CDR3 has 15 amino acids. The DNA for the CDR3 is TGTGCCAGCAAGATATCCGACAGTCCGAACACTGAAGCTTTCTTT. This translates into CASKISDSPNTEAFF.

This chain connects TRBV12-3 or TRBV12-4 to TRBJ1-1; the D is unclear. Deletions cut 6 bases from V and 5 bases from J, with 13 bases between. The CDR3 totals 13 residues. This CDR3 reads CASRGPLRTEAFF. As DNA, the CDR3 is TGTGCCAGCAGGGGTCCTTTGAGGACTGAAGCTTTCTTT.

The V and J genes are TRBV20-1 and TRBJ2-3; a weak D match, TRBD2 (5 bases). The CDR3 contains 15 residues. Germline-derived CDR1 and CDR2 are DFQATT and SNEGSKA (reference sequence). V dropped 3 bases and J dropped 4 bases, with 17 bases sitting between them. The CDR3 region has the DNA TGCAGTGCTAGTCCCCCCCTGTGGAGGTCAGATACGCAGTATTTT. Its translation is CSASPPLWRSDTQYF.

The chain uses TRBV5-4 and TRBJ2-5, with 7 bases that match TRBD1. This CDR3 spans 15 amino acids. CDR1 is SGHNT and CDR2 is YYREEE in the germline V gene (reference sequence). V lost 4 bases and J lost 7; bases outside the gene matches: 13. The DNA of the CDR3 is TGTGCCAGCAGCCCCGGGACAGCCCCACGGGCGACCCAGTACTTC. Residues: CASSPGTAPRATQYF.

This clone was detected a few times. The chain couples TRBV27 to TRBJ2-1; D might be TRBD2 (5 bases). Germline loops: CDR1 MNHEY, CDR2 SMNVEV (reference sequence). V was trimmed by 5 bases and J by 6 bases, leaving 14 bases between them. This CDR3 is built from 14 residues. CDR3 region: CASSLSERVNEQFF. Here the CDR3 DNA reads TGTGCCAGCAGTCTCTCAGAGAGGGTCAATGAGCAGTTCTTC.

V gene TRBV6-4 combines with J gene TRBJ1-2, with a weak D call TRBD1 (6 bases). CDR1 and CDR2 (germline): MRHNA, SNTAGT. V shed 2 bases and J shed 2 bases, with 15 bases lying between them. The CDR3 sequence is 16 residues long. The CDR3 region has the DNA TGTGCCAGCAGTGACCATTACAAGGGGGGGAACTATGGCTACACCTTC. The encoded protein is CASSDHYKGGNYGYTF.

On this clone: At one end the junction does not follow the germline gene, possibly because of a read error. This sequence joins TRBV6-2 or TRBV6-3 and TRBJ2-7, with D possibly TRBD1 on 5 matching bases. The CDR3 is 15 amino acids. CDR1 MNHEY and CDR2 SVGEGT come from the germline V gene. This chain's CDR3 is CASSYPTRQSYEQYF. CDR3 nucleotide sequence: TGTGCCAGCAGTTACCCGACTCGACAGTCCTATGAGCAGTACTTC.

The J gene is TRBJ2-7, the V gene TRBV6-5; 7 bases are shared with TRBD1. The CDR3 loop spans 15 amino acids. Germline lookup yields CDR1 MNHEY and CDR2 SVGAGI. The V and J ends lost 0 bases and 1 base, in that order; junction bases with no gene match: 3. CDR3 coding DNA: TGTGCCAGCAGTTACTCGACAGGGCCTTCCTACGAGCAGTACTTC. Protein product: CASSYSTGPSYEQYF.

This rearrangement joins TRBV6-5 to TRBJ1-2; D is perhaps TRBD1 (5 bases). The V gene lost 0 bases and the J gene lost 5 bases, with 13 bases spanning the gap. The CDR3 extends over 15 amino acids. Germline V CDR1 and CDR2: MNHEY, SVGAGI. CDR3 loop: CASSYSRRDEYGYTF. The CDR3 nucleotides read TGTGCCAGCAGTTACTCGAGGCGGGACGAATATGGCTACACCTTC.

In regard to this clone: Other DNA variants within this sample encode the same CDR3. V and J are TRBV6-5 and TRBJ1-2; 9 bases are shared with TRBD1. This CDR3 contains 12 residues. J lost 6 bases, V lost 6 bases, and 2 bases had no gene match. The germline V gene encodes CDR1 MNHEY and CDR2 SVGAGI. The CDR3 loop is CASRTGGNGYTF. DNA of the CDR3: TGTGCCAGCAGGACAGGGGGGAATGGCTACACCTTC.

The chain recombines TRBV18 with TRBJ1-1; maybe TRBD1 (6 bases). The CDR3 sequence is 15 residues long. Germline V gene sequence: CDR1 KGHSH, CDR2 LQKENI. V lost 1 base and J lost 1, with 10 bases in between. DNA of the CDR3: TGTGCCAGCTCACCACGTTTGACAGGGAACACTGAAGCTTTCTTT. Translating it yields CASSPRLTGNTEAFF.

The chain couples TRBV24-1 to TRBJ2-5; D is unresolved. The CDR3 totals 11 residues. Germline CDR1 is KGHDR and CDR2 is SFDVKD. Trimming removed 3 bases from V and 4 bases from J, with 2 bases in between. The CDR3 spells CATSDRETQYF. In DNA, the CDR3 is TGTGCCACCAGTGATCGAGAGACCCAGTACTTC.

J is TRBJ1-4 and V is TRBV6-5, with no clear D. V lost 2 bases and J 8 bases, leaving 12 bases between the germline ends. The CDR3 spans 14 residues. Germline V lookup: CDR1 MNHEY, CDR2 SVGAGI. As DNA, the CDR3 is TGTGCCAGCAGTTACCGTCGCTTTGAGGAAAAACTGTTTTTT. Translated, it gives CASSYRRFEEKLFF.

This clone was seen only once. This chain connects TRBV5-1 to TRBJ1-1; TRBD1 matches at 7 bases. The CDR3 contains 18 residues. The V gene end was trimmed by 6 bases and the J gene end by 0 bases; junction bases not matched to a gene: 17. Germline V gene sequence: CDR1 SGHRS, CDR2 YFSETQ. The CDR3, as DNA: TGCGCCAGCAATACCGGGACAGCTTTCTTTCATATGAACACTGAAGCTTTCTTT. Amino acids: CASNTGTAFFHMNTEAFF.

This chain links TRBV28 with TRBJ1-1, with 8 positions matching TRBD1. The length of the CDR3 is 13 residues. Trimming removed 10 bases from V and 1 base from J; junction bases left unmatched: 5. Germline V CDR1 and CDR2: MDHEN, SYDVKM. The CDR3 DNA is TGTGCCATACAGGGGGGCACGAACACTGAAGCTTTCTTT. Translated: CAIQGGTNTEAFF.

This sequence joins TRBV27 and TRBJ2-7; TRBD1 matches 7 bases. CDR1 and CDR2 (germline): MNHEY, SMNVEV (reference sequence). The V segment lost 8 bases and the J segment 5 bases; nucleotides outside the gene matches: 6. The CDR3 extends over 12 amino acids. The CDR3 nucleotides read TGTGCCAGCCGACAGGGTTGGGACGAGCAGTACTTC. Encoded protein: CASRQGWDEQYF.

The rearrangement links TRBV5-4 to TRBJ1-1, with a possible D match to TRBD1 (6 bases). The CDR3 extends over 13 amino acids. Deletions cut 0 bases from V and 8 bases from J, with 11 bases between. Germline CDR1 reads SGHNT; CDR2 reads YYREEE (reference sequence). The CDR3 here is CASSLDRAGEAFF. As DNA, the CDR3 is TGTGCCAGCAGCTTGGACAGGGCCGGAGAAGCTTTCTTT.